The clone carrying this T cell receptor (beta chain) was observed a few times. This entry comes from a study of blood T cells in healthy people across ages. Germline lookup yields CDR1 SQVTM and CDR2 ANQGSEA. Trimming pared 4 bases from V and 6 bases from J, leaving 16 bases between. This CDR3 region has 14 residues. Together with a sample-barcoded 5' primer, a J-beta primer mix was included in a second PCR lasting roughly 6 to 12 cycles. TCRdb recomputed calls from the 5' RACE reads with MiXCR, one row per CDR3 protein. Among over a million distinct CDR3 sequences, roughly 43% were seen once, and the ten largest hold over 3.5%.

This clonotype was sampled from a woman under 30 in good health. The chain links TRBV29-1 to TRBJ2-1, with D perhaps TRBD1 (6 bases). Sequenced sample: blood. For the CDR3, the DNA is TGCAGCGTTGGCCCCCGACAGGCCGGCAATGAGCAGTTCTTC. This codes for CSVGPRQAGNEQFF.